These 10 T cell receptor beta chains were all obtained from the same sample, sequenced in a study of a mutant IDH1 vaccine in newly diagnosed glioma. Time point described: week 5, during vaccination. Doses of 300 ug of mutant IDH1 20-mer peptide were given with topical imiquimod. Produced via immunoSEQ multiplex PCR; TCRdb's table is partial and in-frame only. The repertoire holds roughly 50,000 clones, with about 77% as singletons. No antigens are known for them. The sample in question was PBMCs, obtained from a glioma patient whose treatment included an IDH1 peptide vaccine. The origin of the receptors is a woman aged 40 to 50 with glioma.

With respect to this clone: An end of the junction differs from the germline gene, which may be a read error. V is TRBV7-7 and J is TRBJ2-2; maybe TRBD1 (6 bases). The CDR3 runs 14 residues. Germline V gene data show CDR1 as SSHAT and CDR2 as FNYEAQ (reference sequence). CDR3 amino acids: CASSLGHMTGELFF. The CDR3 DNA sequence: TGTGCTAGCAGCTTGGGACATATGACCGGGGAGCTGTTTTTT.

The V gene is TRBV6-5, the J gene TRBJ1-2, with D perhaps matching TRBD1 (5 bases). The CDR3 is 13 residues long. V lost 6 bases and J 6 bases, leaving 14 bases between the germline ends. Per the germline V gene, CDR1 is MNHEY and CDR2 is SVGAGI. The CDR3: CASSQTDSDGYTF. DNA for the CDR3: TGTGCCAGCAGCCAGACAGATTCTGATGGCTACACCTTC.

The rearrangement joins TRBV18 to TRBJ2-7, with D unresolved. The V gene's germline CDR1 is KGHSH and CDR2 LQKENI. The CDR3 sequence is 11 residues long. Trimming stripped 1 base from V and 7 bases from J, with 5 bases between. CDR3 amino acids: CASSPQVEQYF. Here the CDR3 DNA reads TGTGCCAGCTCACCACAGGTTGAGCAGTACTTC.

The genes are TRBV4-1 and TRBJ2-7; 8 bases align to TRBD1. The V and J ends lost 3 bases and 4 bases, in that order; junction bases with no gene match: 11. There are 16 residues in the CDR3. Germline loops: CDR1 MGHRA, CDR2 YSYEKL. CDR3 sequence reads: CASSQAAPDRVYEQYF. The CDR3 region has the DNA TGCGCCAGCAGCCAGGCGGCTCCGGACAGGGTGTACGAGCAGTACTTC.

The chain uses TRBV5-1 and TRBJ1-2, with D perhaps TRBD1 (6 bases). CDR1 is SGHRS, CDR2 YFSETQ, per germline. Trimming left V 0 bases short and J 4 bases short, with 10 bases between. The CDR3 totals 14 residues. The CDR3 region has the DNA TGCGCCAGCAGCTTGGGGGACACTTCCTATGGCTACACCTTC. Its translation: CASSLGDTSYGYTF.

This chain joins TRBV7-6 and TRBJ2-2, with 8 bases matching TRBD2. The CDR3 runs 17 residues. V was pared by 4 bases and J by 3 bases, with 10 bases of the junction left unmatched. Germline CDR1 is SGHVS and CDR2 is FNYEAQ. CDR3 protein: CASSSGVGGGYTGELFF. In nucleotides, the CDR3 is TGTGCCAGCAGCTCGGGTGTAGGCGGGGGGTACACCGGGGAGCTGTTTTTT.

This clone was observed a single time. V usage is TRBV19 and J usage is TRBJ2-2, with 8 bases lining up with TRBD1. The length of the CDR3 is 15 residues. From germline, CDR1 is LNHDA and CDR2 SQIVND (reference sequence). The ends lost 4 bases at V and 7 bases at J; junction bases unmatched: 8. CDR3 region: CASSKITGGHGELFF. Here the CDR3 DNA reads TGTGCCAGTAGTAAGATCACAGGGGGGCACGGGGAGCTGTTTTTT.

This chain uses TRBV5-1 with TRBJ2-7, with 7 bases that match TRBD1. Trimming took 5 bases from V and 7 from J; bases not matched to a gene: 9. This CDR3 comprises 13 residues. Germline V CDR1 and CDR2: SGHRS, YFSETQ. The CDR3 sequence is CASRPTTGREQYF. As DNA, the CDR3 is TGCGCCAGCAGACCGACGACAGGGCGGGAGCAGTACTTC.

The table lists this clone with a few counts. The CDR3 loop reads CASSIYRSDTQYF. The CDR3 DNA reads as TGTGCCAGCAGCATATATCGGTCAGATACGCAGTATTTT. The gene calls are TRBV7-8 and TRBJ2-3; no reliable D call. Germline V CDR1 and CDR2: SGHVS, FQNEAQ. With 5 bases removed from V and 4 bases from J, the gap between germline ends came to 10 bases. The CDR3 covers 13 residues.

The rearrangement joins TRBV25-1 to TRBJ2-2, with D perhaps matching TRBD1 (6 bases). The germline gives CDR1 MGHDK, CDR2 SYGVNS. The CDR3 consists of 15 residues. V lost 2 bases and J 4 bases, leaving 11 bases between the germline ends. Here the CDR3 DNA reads TGTGCCAGCAGTGAAAGGCAGGGGACCACCGGGGAGCTGTTTTTT. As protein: CASSERQGTTGELFF. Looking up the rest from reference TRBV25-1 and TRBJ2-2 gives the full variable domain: EADIYQTPRYLVIGTGKKITLECSQTMGHDKMYWYQQDPGMELHLIHYSYGVNSTEKGDLSSESTVSRIRTEHFPLTLESARPSHTSQYLCASSERQGTTGELFFGEGSRLTVL.